This TCR beta chain is from a study of OX40 agonist ivuxolimab in advanced cancers. Study results and limitations: On average, CD8+ T cells showed a greater number of expanded clones than CD4+.

Trimming removed 0 bases from V and 5 bases from J, with 16 bases in between. The germline V gene has CDR1 MNHNS and CDR2 SASEGT. The CDR3 covers 16 residues. On this clone itself: Its antigen is unidentified.

Method: immunoSEQ multiplex PCR; TCRdb's copy keeps in-frame clones and lacks some. This sample has tens of thousands of clones, with approximately 90% found just once. The rearrangement links TRBV6-1 to TRBJ2-5; no definite D call. The receptor was isolated from an adult with an advanced solid tumor such as melanoma, head and neck, liver or kidney cancer. Material: CD4+ or CD8+ T cells sorted from blood, obtained in a trial of the OX40 agonist ivuxolimab. This chain's CDR3 is CASSEAAAAPGETQYF. The CDR3 DNA reads as TGTGCCAGCAGTGAAGCGGCGGCAGCGCCTGGGGAGACCCAGTACTTC.